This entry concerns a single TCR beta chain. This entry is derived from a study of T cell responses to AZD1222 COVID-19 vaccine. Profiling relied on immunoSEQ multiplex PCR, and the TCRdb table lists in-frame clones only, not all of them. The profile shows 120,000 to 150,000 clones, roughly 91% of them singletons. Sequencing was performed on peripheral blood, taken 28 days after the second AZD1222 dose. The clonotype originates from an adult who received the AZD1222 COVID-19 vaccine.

As DNA, the CDR3 is TGTGCCTGGAATGGGAGGGGAGATCAGCCCCAGCATTTT. It encodes CAWNGRGDQPQHF. This chain uses TRBV30 with TRBJ1-5; a weak D match, TRBD1 (5 bases). The CDR3 covers 13 residues. V was cut by 4 bases and J by 5 bases, with 12 bases left in between. Germline V gene data show CDR1 as GTSNPN and CDR2 as SVGIG (reference sequence).